The T cell receptor (beta chain) described here comes from a study of T cell changes during pregnancy in multiple sclerosis. CDR1 and CDR2 (germline): SGHKS, YYEKEE (reference sequence). The length of the CDR3 is 17 residues. Losses at the gene ends were 1 base for V and 2 bases for J; bases not matched to a gene: 8. This table comes from immunoSEQ multiplex PCR, and its TCRdb copy is limited to in-frame clones, with some not included. The sample has around 40,000 clones, 91% seen once. The chain uses TRBV5-5 and TRBJ2-2; 7 positions agree with TRBD2. The material sequenced was CD4+ T cells from peripheral blood mononuclear cells, taken in the second trimester of pregnancy. This sequence was found in a female donor in good health, enrolled as a control in a pregnancy study. The CDR3 DNA sequence: TGTGCCAGCAGCTTGTGGCTAGCGGCCTTAAACACCGGGGAGCTGTTTTTT. Residues: CASSLWLAALNTGELFF.